A single sample gave rise to the 3 T cell receptor beta chains below, sequenced in a study of blood T cell repertoires in COVID-19 (dated by TCRdb to the early 2020s). The protocol used for the library was the immunoSEQ multiplex PCR assay. In its TCRdb copy, this immuneACCESS table keeps in-frame sequences only and misses some clones. Where compared with another copy, unresolved V genes explain less than half of these, and the others have no known cause. The table for this sample lists under 300,000 clones; roughly 90% of them were counted only once. About 12% of the sample is in the top ten clones. The material sequenced was peripheral blood. These receptors were collected from a woman younger than 45 with COVID-19, enrolled during active disease.

The J gene is TRBJ1-1, the V gene TRBV10-3, with D maybe TRBD1 (5 bases). Germline CDR1 is ENHRY and CDR2 is SYGVKD. V was cut by 9 bases and J by 4 bases, with 15 bases left in between. The CDR3 is 13 residues long. CDR3 nucleotides: TGTGCCATGGGTGACGGAACAGGCACTGAAGCTTTCTTT. Amino acids: CAMGDGTGTEAFF.

The genes are TRBV9 and TRBJ1-1; TRBD1 matches at 7 bases. This CDR3 has 14 amino acids. The germline gives CDR1 SGDLS, CDR2 YYNGEE. V trimming: 3 bases; J trimming: 8 bases; junction bases outside the gene matches: 10. CDR3 sequence (DNA): TGTGCCAGCAGCGCCAGACAGGGTCTGGCCGAAGCTTTCTTT. Protein: CASSARQGLAEAFF.

The chain is built from TRBV29-1 and TRBJ2-1; a weak D match, TRBD2 (5 bases). The V end was cut by 3 bases, the J end by 7 bases, with 13 bases between. The CDR3 totals 13 residues. Germline CDR1 and CDR2: SQVTM and ANQGSEA. CDR3 sequence reads: CSVDQRFPNEQFF. In DNA, the CDR3 is TGCAGCGTTGATCAGCGGTTCCCGAATGAGCAGTTCTTC.